Listed below are T cell receptor beta chains from one sample, sequenced in a study of breast tumors, draining lymph nodes, adjacent tissues. In TCRdb, the multiplex PCR reads were re-called with MiXCR into one record per CDR3 protein. The sample holds around 230,000 distinct CDR3 sequences; about 34% are singletons and the top ten take approximately 3.6%. The sequencing input was axillary lymph node tissue. These receptors were taken from a female donor with breast cancer. Some clones in this sample may be carry-over from other donors' samples. Both conserved end residues are part of each CDR3. A D gene is named only where the DNA matches it firmly.

cdr3_aa	d_call	v_call
CASSRRNPQGGGNTIYF	.	TRBV27
CASSIGPRGRYSPLHF	.	TRBV19
CARDSQGGGYTF	.	TRBV19
CATGQGADEQFF	TRBD1	TRBV10-3
CASSQDPRGGSPLHF	.	TRBV4-3
CASSATSGVYNEQFF	TRBD2	TRBV9
CASSAGGRGQGGYTF	TRBD1	TRBV5-4
CSARPGGKETQYF	.	TRBV20-1
CASSFSWDSPGTEKLFF	.	TRBV5-1
CASSLSGGTSTYEQYF	.	TRBV5-5
CASSELAGGPKTQYF	TRBD2	TRBV12-3/TRBV12-4
CASVRARGQPQHF	.	TRBV12-3/TRBV12-4
CASSLDGGVGEQYF	.	TRBV5-6
CASSYTGQGIYGYTF	TRBD1	TRBV6-5
CSMLPSSESYNEQYF	.	TRBV20-1
CASSQEGQGACEQYF	TRBD1	TRBV4-3
CASSYVGGEKPQHF	.	TRBV6-7
CASSFSTGGLNEKLFF	TRBD1	TRBV19
CASSITRGPPTDTQYF	.	TRBV19
CASSAIWEGNQPQHF	.	TRBV6-1
CASSLTGVQSNEKLFF	TRBD1	TRBV19
CASSRAGAGANVLTF	TRBD2	TRBV28
CSAGHNSGNTIYF	.	TRBV20-1
CASSPRGDSPLHF	.	TRBV19
CASSHHPRGLSSPLHF	TRBD1	TRBV6-5
CAISEDTWGAGELFF	.	TRBV10-3
CASSPGRFYTF	.	TRBV7-8
CASMGQPLYGYTF	TRBD1	TRBV19
CASSPGDARGNTIYF	.	TRBV6-2/TRBV6-3
CSAHRDRGEEKLFF	TRBD1	TRBV20-1
CATSSLVGSSYEQYF	.	TRBV15
CAISEGFRESEAFF	.	TRBV10-3
CASSVIPTREASGADTQYF	TRBD2	TRBV9
CSATGEYRGGTDTQYF	.	TRBV20-1
CASSLNGTSGNSEQFF	TRBD2	TRBV19
CASSLSRGGYSGANVLTF	TRBD1	TRBV12-3/TRBV12-4
CASSEAGTEGDYGYTF	TRBD1	TRBV25-1
CAISEGVGQPQHF	.	TRBV10-3
CASGAGGILNIQYF	TRBD2	TRBV4-1
CASRPSGEVTGELFF	TRBD2	TRBV19
CASRAYHSSVEQFF	.	TRBV2
CSAREGQGSNQPQHF	TRBD1	TRBV20-1
CASSGGGSEQYF	.	TRBV2
CSARDQVGLYNSPLHF	.	TRBV20-1
CATSGGDYNEQFF	TRBD2	TRBV10-3
CASSIYNEQFF	.	TRBV19
CASSQEGTDTQYF	.	TRBV4-2
CASKGLAGSQETQYF	TRBD2	TRBV2
CATSRETVHRYEQYF	.	TRBV15
CASRPTGETQYF	TRBD1	TRBV5-5